This TCR beta chain derives from a study of blood T cell repertoires in COVID-19. About the research overall: Collection of acute and convalescent COVID-19 samples took place in the United States, Italy and Spain.

Profiled with immunoSEQ multiplex PCR; TCRdb holds only in-frame clones, not every one. The repertoire holds about 95,000 clones, roughly 79% seen once, with under 5% in the top ten. The count of this clone is one. The V end lost 7 bases, the J end lost 2 bases, and 14 bases lay between the germline ends. The V gene's germline CDR1 is LGHDT and CDR2 YNNKEL (reference sequence). The CDR3 spans 14 residues. Sequenced: peripheral blood. J is TRBJ1-1 and V is TRBV3-1 (or the pseudogene TRBV3-2); D uncertain. The sequence came from a man older than 75 with COVID-19, enrolled during active disease. The CDR3 here is CASKLQSTNTEAFF. DNA for the CDR3: TGTGCCAGCAAGTTACAGTCTACTAACACTGAAGCTTTCTTT.